The 25 T cell receptor beta chains below all came from one sample that was sequenced in a study of T cell repertoires in cytomegalovirus infection. Which antigens these TCRs recognize remains unknown. MiXCR, applied by TCRdb to the reads, yields one record per CDR3 protein. The data contain approximately 730,000 distinct CDR3 sequences, around 31% of them singletons. The sample in question was cultured PBMCs, obtained from culture after CMV antigen stimulation. The receptors derive from a human donor in good health (CMV status not recorded). Some clones in this sample may be carry-over from other donors' samples.

The V gene is TRBV23-1, the J gene TRBJ2-5, with D uncertain. TRBV23-1 is treated as an ORF (open reading frame) with a function not yet certain. Trimming shortened V by 0 bases and J by 7 bases, and 9 bases separated the two germline ends. The CDR3 covers 13 residues. Here the CDR3 reads CASSQSRIPTQYF. CDR3 coding DNA: TGCGCCAGCAGTCAATCCCGTATCCCGACCCAGTACTTC.

This clonotype was seen more than once but under ten times. This chain joins TRBV7-9 and TRBJ2-3, with D possibly called TRBD1 or TRBD2 (6 bases each). V lost 3 bases and J lost 1, with 17 bases in between. The CDR3 runs 17 residues. The germline CDR1 and CDR2 sequences are SEHNR and FQNEAQ (reference sequence). Here the CDR3 DNA reads TGTGCCAGCAGCTTTCCCAAGGGGGGCAGTGGCACAGATACGCAGTATTTT. It specifies CASSFPKGGSGTDTQYF.

This clonotype appeared a few times. The chain has TRBV6-5 and TRBJ2-1; 7 positions match TRBD2. Trimming cost V 2 bases and J 10 bases; bases outside gene matches: 11. The V gene's germline CDR1 is MNHEY and CDR2 SVGAGI. The CDR3 consists of 15 residues. Here the CDR3 DNA reads TGTGCCAGCAGTTACGGGGCTAGCGGAAGACGGGAGCAGTTCTTC. The encoded protein is CASSYGASGRREQFF.

V is TRBV28 and J is TRBJ2-7; D unclear. The CDR3 covers 14 residues. Trimming stripped 7 bases from V and 1 base from J, with 14 bases between. Germline-derived CDR1 and CDR2 are MDHEN and SYDVKM. Here the CDR3 DNA reads TGTGCCAGCAATTCCCCGGGCGGATCCTACGAGCAGTACTTC. Encoded protein: CASNSPGGSYEQYF.

This sequence joins TRBV7-2 and TRBJ1-2; D is perhaps TRBD1 (5 bases). V was pared by 5 bases and J by 8 bases, with 18 bases between. The CDR3 is 14 residues long. Germline CDR1 reads SGHTA; CDR2 reads FQGNSA. In DNA, the CDR3 is TGTGCCAGCAGCCCCACCCTGGGGGGAGGCGGCTACACCTTC. Protein sequence: CASSPTLGGGGYTF.

The rearrangement joins TRBV29-1 to TRBJ1-1; TRBD1 is a possible D gene (6 bases). Between the trimmed V and J ends, which lost 3 bases and 1 base, there was a span of 9 bases. Germline V gene data show CDR1 as SQVTM and CDR2 as ANQGSEA. CDR3 length: 13 residues. CDR3 in DNA: TGCAGCGTTGAGGTACAGGGGAACACTGAAGCTTTCTTT. It encodes CSVEVQGNTEAFF.

This clonotype showed up just a few times. The chain combines TRBV11-3 with TRBJ2-5; D is perhaps TRBD1 (6 bases). From germline, CDR1 is SGHNT and CDR2 YENEEA. This CDR3 comprises 15 residues. The V gene lost 2 bases and the J gene lost 1 base, with 11 bases spanning the gap. Here the CDR3 reads CASSLITGPQETQYF. Written as DNA, the CDR3 is TGTGCCAGCAGCTTAATAACAGGGCCCCAAGAGACCCAGTACTTC.

This clonotype has at least ten counts. The gene calls are TRBV19 and TRBJ1-1, with D hard to call. Trimming removed 5 bases from V and 2 bases from J, with 12 bases in between. This CDR3 has 14 amino acids. Germline CDR1 reads LNHDA; CDR2 reads SQIVND (reference sequence). The CDR3 spells CASSPRGANTEAFF. Written as DNA, the CDR3 is TGTGCCAGTAGTCCCCGGGGAGCTAACACTGAAGCTTTCTTT.

This clonotype was seen once. The chain carries TRBV18 and TRBJ1-1; D might be TRBD1 (5 bases). Trimming shortened V by 3 bases and J by 10 bases, and 24 bases separated the two germline ends. The CDR3 covers 16 residues. CDR1 and CDR2 (germline): KGHSH, LQKENI. This CDR3 reads CASSPAYRDPNQGAFF. In nucleotides, the CDR3 is TGTGCCAGCTCACCGGCCTATCGTGATCCCAATCAGGGAGCTTTCTTT. Full variable domain (missing parts from reference TRBV18 and TRBJ1-1): NAGVMQNPRHLVRRRGQEARLRCSPMKGHSHVYWYRQLPEEGLKFMVYLQKENIIDESGMPKERFSAEFPKEGPSILRIQQVVRGDSAAYFCASSPAYRDPNQGAFFGQGTRLTVV.

The chain combines TRBV9 with TRBJ2-5; 8 bases align to TRBD2. Per germline, CDR1 SGDLS and CDR2 YYNGEE. J lost 5 bases, V lost 7 bases, and 7 bases had no gene match. This CDR3 spans 13 amino acids. This CDR3 is CASHSGTRETQYF. The CDR3 region has the DNA TGTGCCAGCCACTCGGGGACTAGGGAGACCCAGTACTTC.

V and J are TRBV6-2 or TRBV6-3 and TRBJ2-2; 9 bases are shared with TRBD2. Germline V gene lookup returns CDR1 MNHEY and CDR2 SVGEGT. Trimming removed 0 bases from V and 0 bases from J; junction bases left unmatched: 5. This CDR3 is built from 18 residues. CDR3 residues: CASSYSILAGTNTGELFF. DNA of the CDR3: TGTGCCAGCAGTTACTCGATACTAGCGGGTACGAACACCGGGGAGCTGTTTTTT.

The chain uses TRBV24-1 and TRBJ2-3; tentative D call: TRBD1 (5 bases). V gave up 5 bases and J gave up 3 bases, with 8 bases separating them. Germline V gives CDR1 KGHDR, CDR2 SFDVKD. The length of the CDR3 is 13 residues. CDR3 amino acids: CATSGGATDTQYF. The CDR3 DNA reads as TGTGCCACCAGTGGTGGGGCGACAGATACGCAGTATTTT.

This clonotype was picked up a small number of times. The chain joins TRBV14 to TRBJ1-1, with D possibly being TRBD1 (5 bases). Trimming took off 4 bases at V and 11 bases at J, with 14 bases between the two ends. Germline V gene sequence: CDR1 SGHDN, CDR2 FVKESK. CDR3 length: 12 amino acids. The CDR3 region is CASSPGPSGAFF. DNA of the CDR3: TGTGCCAGCAGCCCAGGGCCCAGTGGGGCTTTCTTT.

This clonotype has a count of ten or more. The J gene is TRBJ1-2, the V gene TRBV7-2, with unresolved D. V was shortened by 2 bases and J by 2 bases, with 6 bases between the two germline ends. CDR1 is SGHTA, CDR2 FQGNSA, per germline. CDR3 length: 13 amino acids. CDR3 bases: TGTGCCAGCAGCTTAACAGAGAACTATGGCTACACCTTC. Protein product: CASSLTENYGYTF.

This clonotype was detected a few times. This chain links TRBV12-3 or TRBV12-4 with TRBJ1-1; possibly TRBD1 for D (5 bases). The ends were cut back, 6 bases at V and 6 bases at J, with 17 bases in the middle. CDR3 length: 14 residues. CDR3 in amino acids: CASSSSGGEAEAFF. Here the CDR3 DNA reads TGTGCCAGCAGCTCCTCCGGGGGAGAGGCTGAAGCTTTCTTT.

The chain has TRBV7-2 and TRBJ2-1, with D possibly matching TRBD1 (5 bases). The CDR3 sequence is 17 residues long. Per germline, CDR1 SGHTA and CDR2 FQGNSA. V lost 1 base and J lost 2, with 15 bases in between. Here the CDR3 DNA reads TGTGCCAGCAGCTTAGGTCGATCTGGGGCCCCCTACAATGAGCAGTTCTTC. Its protein product is CASSLGRSGAPYNEQFF.

This rearrangement joins TRBV30 to TRBJ2-7; D gene ambiguous. V lost 0 bases to trimming and J lost 3 bases, with 9 bases between them. The CDR3 extends over 13 amino acids. Germline CDR1 GTSNPN, CDR2 SVGIG (reference sequence). CDR3 nucleotides: TGTGCCTGGAGTGTTGGCCAGATCTACGAGCAGTACTTC. It is translated as CAWSVGQIYEQYF.

The CDR3 spells CASSIARGTEAFF. The CDR3 DNA sequence: TGTGCCAGTAGTATAGCCAGGGGTACTGAAGCTTTCTTT. The V call is TRBV19, the J call TRBJ1-1; TRBD1 might be the D (6 bases). CDR3 length: 13 residues. Germline V gene sequence: CDR1 LNHDA, CDR2 SQIVND (reference sequence). Trimming took 1 base from V and 5 from J, leaving 8 bases between them.

This clonotype was counted only a few times. The chain uses TRBV2 and TRBJ2-2; D possibly matches TRBD1 or TRBD2 (5 bases each). In germline, CDR1 is SNHLY, CDR2 FYNNEI. Trimming removed 4 bases from V and 4 bases from J, with 25 bases in between. The CDR3 extends over 19 amino acids. In DNA, the CDR3 is TGTGCCAGCAGTGTCGATCATGGGACGGCAAGGGTTATCACCGGGGAGCTGTTTTTT. It is translated as CASSVDHGTARVITGELFF.

This clonotype showed up many times. CDR3 nucleotides: TGTGCCATCGGTAAGTCTGCCGGGCCAGCGGACCCGAGAGACTCACCCCTCCACTTT. Its translation: CAIGKSAGPADPRDSPLHF. The genes are TRBV10-3 and TRBJ1-6; D unresolved. CDR1 is ENHRY and CDR2 is SYGVKD in the germline V gene. This CDR3 has 19 amino acids. Trimming removed 8 bases at V and 10 bases at J, with 33 bases between.

The chain has TRBV6-2 or TRBV6-3 and TRBJ2-7, with TRBD1 as a possible D gene (5 bases). The CDR3 runs 11 residues. Trimming cost V 6 bases and J 5 bases, with 8 bases left between them. Germline V lookup: CDR1 MNHEY, CDR2 SVGEGT. The CDR3 protein is CASSRVDEQYF. DNA for the CDR3: TGTGCCAGCAGCAGGGTGGACGAGCAGTACTTC.

This clonotype was detected only a few times. The chain recombines TRBV6-1 with TRBJ2-5; 11 nucleotides match TRBD1. CDR3 length: 15 residues. Germline CDR1 MNHNS, CDR2 SASEGT. The V gene end was trimmed by 3 bases and the J gene end by 4 bases; junction bases not matched to a gene: 4. The CDR3 nucleotides read TGTGCCAGCAGTGACGGGACAGGGGGTCCAGAGACCCAGTACTTC. This codes for CASSDGTGGPETQYF.

This clonotype was counted between two and nine times. CDR3 in amino acids: CASSLSSGGTEDTQYF. As DNA, the CDR3 is TGTGCCAGCAGCCTCTCTAGCGGGGGCACGGAAGATACGCAGTATTTT. The chain carries TRBV7-9 and TRBJ2-3; TRBD2 aligns across 10 bases. This CDR3 region has 16 residues. Germline V gene sequence: CDR1 SEHNR, CDR2 FQNEAQ (reference sequence). Unmatched junction bases numbered 10, after V lost 5 bases and J lost 5 bases.

This clonotype was counted only a few times. The chain carries TRBV5-4 and TRBJ1-2; D possibly corresponds to TRBD1 (6 bases). From germline, CDR1 is SGHNT and CDR2 YYREEE (reference sequence). The CDR3 has 16 residues. V shed 1 base and J shed 4 bases, with 17 bases lying between them. CDR3: CASSLRQAYPTYGYTF. The CDR3 region has the DNA TGTGCCAGCAGCTTGCGACAGGCGTATCCGACCTATGGCTACACCTTC.

This clonotype was detected ten times or more. The chain is built from TRBV15 and TRBJ2-3, with D uncertain. The germline gives CDR1 LNHNV, CDR2 YYDKDF (reference sequence). Trimming cost V 1 base and J 7 bases, with 12 bases left between them. CDR3 length: 14 amino acids. The CDR3 coding sequence is TGTGCCACCAGCAGAGGCGGTTACGGCCATACGCAGTATTTT. It codes for CATSRGGYGHTQYF.